A single TCR beta chain is shown here with its context. The antigen is undetermined. TCRdb's copy holds only in-frame clones and misses some; the assay was immunoSEQ multiplex PCR. The sample has more than 75,000 clones, approximately 75% seen once. The data were taken from a study of radiotherapy plus CTLA-4 blockade in lung cancer. Study at large: Objective response rate was 18%; disease control rate, approximately 28%.

Chemo-refractory metastatic non-small-cell lung cancer patients underwent focal radiation alongside CTLA-4 blockade with ipilimumab. The V gene's germline CDR1 is LNHDA and CDR2 SQIVND (reference sequence). Trimming stripped 3 bases from V and 7 bases from J, with 6 bases between. CDR3 length: 11 residues. Study outcomes and limitations: In blood, TCR clones derived from the tumor expanded after radiotherapy plus ipilimumab. In blood, early T cell clone dynamics reportedly predicted response best, together with interferon-beta.

The sequenced sample was peripheral blood, obtained from a patient treated with radiotherapy plus ipilimumab. The rearrangement uses TRBV19 and TRBJ1-1, with unresolved D. The TCR comes from a human donor with non-small cell lung cancer who had a partial response to radiotherapy plus ipilimumab. Some clones in this sample may be carry-over from other donors' samples. The CDR3 bases are TGTGCCAGTAGTATCCGGAGTGAAGCTTTCTTT. Translated, it gives CASSIRSEAFF.